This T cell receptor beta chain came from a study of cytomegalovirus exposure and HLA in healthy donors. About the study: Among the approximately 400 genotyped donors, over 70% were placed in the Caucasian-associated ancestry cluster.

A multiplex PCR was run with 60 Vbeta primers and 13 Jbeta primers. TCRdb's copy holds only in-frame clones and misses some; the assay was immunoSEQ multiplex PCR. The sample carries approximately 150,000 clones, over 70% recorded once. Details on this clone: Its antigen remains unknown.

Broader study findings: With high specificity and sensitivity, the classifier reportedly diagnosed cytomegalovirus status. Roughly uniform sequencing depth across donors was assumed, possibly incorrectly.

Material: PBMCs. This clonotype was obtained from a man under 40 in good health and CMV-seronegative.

DNA for the CDR3: TGTGCCAGCAGTGACGGCTCAGCGGGGGGCGAGCAGTACTTC. Translated: CASSDGSAGGEQYF. V gene TRBV6-4 combines with J gene TRBJ2-5; 9 nucleotides align to TRBD2. The better agreement between TRBJ2-7 and the DNA end casts doubt on the J call. The V gene's germline CDR1 is MRHNA and CDR2 SNTAGT. The CDR3 spans 14 residues.